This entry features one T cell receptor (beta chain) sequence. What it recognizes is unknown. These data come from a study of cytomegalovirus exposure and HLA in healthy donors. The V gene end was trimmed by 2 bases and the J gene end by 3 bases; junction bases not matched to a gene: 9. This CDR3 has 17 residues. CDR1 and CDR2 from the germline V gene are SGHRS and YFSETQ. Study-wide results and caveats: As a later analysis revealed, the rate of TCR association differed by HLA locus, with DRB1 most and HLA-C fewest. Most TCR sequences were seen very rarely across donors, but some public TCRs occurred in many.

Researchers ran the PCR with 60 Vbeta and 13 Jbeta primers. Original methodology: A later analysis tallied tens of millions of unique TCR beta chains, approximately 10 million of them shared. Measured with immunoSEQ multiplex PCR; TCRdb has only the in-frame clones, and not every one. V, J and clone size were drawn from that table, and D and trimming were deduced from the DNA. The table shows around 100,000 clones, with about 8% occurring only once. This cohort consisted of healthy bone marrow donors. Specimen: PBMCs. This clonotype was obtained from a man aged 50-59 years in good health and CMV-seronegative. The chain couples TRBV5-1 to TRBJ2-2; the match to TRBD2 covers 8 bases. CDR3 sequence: CASSFPPGGQDTGELFF. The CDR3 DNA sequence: TGCGCCAGCAGCTTCCCTCCGGGGGGGCAGGACACCGGGGAGCTGTTTTTT.